This TCR beta chain appears in the sequencing data of a study of response to subunit inactivated influenza vaccine. Overall study findings and caveats: The authors put forward the suggestion that each seasonal influenza vaccination may bring in only a limited number of new T cells.

Details on this clonotype: Its antigen is not known.

TCRdb reprocessed the RT-PCR reads with MiXCR, giving one entry per CDR3 protein. The sample lists 450,000 to 700,000 distinct CDR3 sequences, around 15% seen once, with around 10% in the top ten. CDR1 and CDR2 from the germline V gene are MNHEY and SVGEGT. This CDR3 has 14 residues. With 8 bases removed from V and 5 bases from J, the gap between germline ends came to 15 bases. The specimen was PBMCs from blood, collected 11 to 12 days after vaccination. The chain joins TRBV6-2 or TRBV6-3 to TRBJ2-2, with a weak D call TRBD2 (6 bases). The sequence came from a middle-aged man who received an inactivated influenza vaccine. Here the CDR3 reads CASALRGRTGELFF. Here the CDR3 DNA reads TGTGCCAGCGCACTCCGGGGGAGGACCGGGGAGCTGTTTTTT.